The next 14 T cell receptor beta chains were all read from a single sample in a study of cytomegalovirus exposure and HLA in healthy donors. Primers for the PCR totalled 60 Vbeta and 13 Jbeta. The data were produced by immunoSEQ multiplex PCR, yet TCRdb's version contains in-frame clones alone and is incomplete. Here the sample spans 40,000 to 45,000 clones, about 50% being singletons. Sequencing was done on a sample of PBMCs. Receptors were obtained from a human donor in good health.

This clone was detected only once. This sequence joins TRBV19 and TRBJ2-6, with a weak D call TRBD2 (6 bases). The CDR3 is 15 amino acids. The V gene lost 2 bases and the J gene lost 2 bases, with 7 bases spanning the gap. The germline gives CDR1 LNHDA, CDR2 SQIVND (reference sequence). The CDR3 sequence is CASSIRRAGANVLTF. The CDR3, as DNA: TGTGCCAGTAGTATAAGGAGGGCTGGGGCCAACGTCCTGACTTTC.

The J gene is TRBJ2-3, the V gene TRBV7-9; a possible D gene is TRBD2 (7 bases). Germline values: CDR1 SEHNR, CDR2 FQNEAQ (reference sequence). The V end lost 5 bases, the J end lost 2 bases, and 20 bases lay between the germline ends. CDR3 size: 17 residues. Here the CDR3 reads CASSPWVSAGATDTQYF. CDR3 bases: TGTGCCAGCAGCCCCTGGGTTTCCGCGGGGGCCACAGATACGCAGTATTTT.

About this clone itself: The junction does not match germline at one end; this may be a read error. This chain joins TRBV5-6 and TRBJ1-1, with a weak D call TRBD1 (5 bases). Germline loops: CDR1 SGHDT, CDR2 YYEEEE. CDR3 length equals 13 residues. CDR3 loop: CASSLANGREALF. Written as DNA, the CDR3 is TGTGCCAGCAGCTTGGCCAATGGCAGGGAAGCTTTGTTT.

The chain carries TRBV30 and TRBJ1-5, with TRBD1 identical over 7 bases. This CDR3 contains 16 residues. V lost 2 bases to trimming and J lost 2 bases; unmatched junction nucleotides: 9. CDR1 GTSNPN and CDR2 SVGIG come from the germline V gene (reference sequence). CDR3 coding DNA: TGTGCCTGGAGTCTACAGGGGTCCTCGGGCAATCAGCCCCAGCATTTT. Amino acid sequence: CAWSLQGSSGNQPQHF.

This chain uses TRBV28 with TRBJ1-2; 12 nucleotides align to TRBD1. CDR1 is MDHEN, CDR2 SYDVKM, per germline. The CDR3 length is 18 residues. V lost 6 bases, J lost 7 bases, and 18 bases stayed unmatched. In DNA, the CDR3 is TGTGCCAGCAGAACCCCCGGGGGGGACAGGGGGCGCAGGAGTGGCTACACCTTC. Its translation: CASRTPGGDRGRRSGYTF.

The genes are TRBV9 and TRBJ2-3; no definite D call. Germline CDR1 is SGDLS and CDR2 is YYNGEE. Trimming shortened V by 1 base and J by 6 bases, and 12 bases separated the two germline ends. This CDR3 has 14 residues. The CDR3 nucleotides are TGTGCCAGCAGCGTACGCCCTTCTGAGGATACGCAGTATTTT. Amino acid sequence: CASSVRPSEDTQYF.

This sequence joins TRBV14 and TRBJ1-4; D is uncertain. Trimming left V 0 bases short and J 5 bases short, with 4 bases between. Germline CDR1 is SGHDN and CDR2 is FVKESK. CDR3 size: 13 residues. The CDR3 nucleotides read TGTGCCAGCAGCCAAGACAGGAATGAAAAACTGTTTTTT. Translating it yields CASSQDRNEKLFF.

The V gene is TRBV13, the J gene TRBJ2-1; 9 positions match TRBD2. CDR3 size: 12 residues. In germline, CDR1 is PRHDT, CDR2 FYEKMQ (reference sequence). The trim removed 8 bases at V and 9 bases at J, leaving 5 bases unmatched. The CDR3 spells CASPTRGGEQFF. The CDR3 nucleotides read TGTGCCAGCCCTACGCGGGGGGGTGAGCAGTTCTTC.

This clone came up a few times. The rearrangement uses TRBV28 and TRBJ2-5; D is unclear. Looked up from germline, CDR1 is MDHEN and CDR2 is SYDVKM. V dropped 8 bases and J dropped 5 bases, with 21 bases sitting between them. This CDR3 spans 15 amino acids. The CDR3 DNA sequence: TGTGCCAGCCTTCCCCGAGGCGCGCCCCAGGAGACCCAGTACTTC. It is translated as CASLPRGAPQETQYF.

This chain connects TRBV6-1 to TRBJ1-5; weak D call: TRBD1 (6 bases). The V end lost 6 bases, the J end lost 5 bases, and 14 bases lay between the germline ends. This CDR3 has 14 residues. The germline gives CDR1 MNHNS, CDR2 SASEGT. The CDR3 is CASSRSQGHQPQHF. Written as DNA, the CDR3 is TGTGCCAGCAGCCGTTCACAGGGCCATCAGCCCCAGCATTTT.

The genes are TRBV28 and TRBJ1-2, with 7 bases that match TRBD1. This CDR3 has 13 amino acids. CDR1 is MDHEN and CDR2 is SYDVKM in the germline V gene. V was clipped by 10 bases and J by 0 bases; unmatched bases: 5. CDR3 region: CATRDSANYGYTF. CDR3 sequence (DNA): TGTGCCACCCGGGACAGTGCTAACTATGGCTACACCTTC.

The chain recombines TRBV19 with TRBJ1-4, with D perhaps TRBD1 (5 bases). The CDR3 consists of 16 residues. Germline CDR1 reads LNHDA; CDR2 reads SQIVND (reference sequence). Trimming pared 5 bases from V and 0 bases from J, leaving 13 bases between. CDR3 nucleotides: TGTGCCAGTAGTGTGCAGGGCCGTGCAACTAATGAAAAACTGTTTTTT. Protein sequence: CASSVQGRATNEKLFF.

This clone appeared a few times. The chain links TRBV7-2 to TRBJ2-7; a possible D gene is TRBD2 (6 bases). This CDR3 has 15 amino acids. Trimming left V 0 bases short and J 5 bases short, with 14 bases between. Per germline, CDR1 SGHTA and CDR2 FQGNSA. The CDR3, as DNA: TGTGCCAGCAGCTTAGCGGCGGGGTCGGGTCACGAGCAGTACTTC. Amino acid sequence: CASSLAAGSGHEQYF.

This clone has more than one count but fewer than ten. In DNA, the CDR3 is TGTGCCAGCAGTAAGCTCGGGACAGGGGAGACCCAGTACTTC. Protein sequence: CASSKLGTGETQYF. The chain carries TRBV27 and TRBJ2-5; 9 bases agree with TRBD1. Germline V gene lookup returns CDR1 MNHEY and CDR2 SMNVEV (reference sequence). V lost 5 bases, J lost 5 bases, and 6 bases stayed unmatched. The CDR3 contains 14 residues.